This TCR beta chain comes out of a study of blood T cells in healthy people across ages. Together with a sample-barcoded 5' primer, a J-beta primer mix was included in a second PCR lasting about 6 to 11 cycles. TCRdb ran MiXCR on the 5' RACE reads and lists one entry per CDR3 protein. The sample shows 1.5 million to 2 million distinct CDR3 sequences, approximately 28% of them seen only once. Trimming cost V 0 bases and J 3 bases, with 12 bases left between them. The CDR3 is 14 amino acids. Per the germline V gene, CDR1 is DFQATT and CDR2 is SNEGSKA (reference sequence). This TCR was recovered from a woman under 40 in good health. The specimen sequenced was blood. The genes are TRBV20-1 and TRBJ2-7; D not certain. The CDR3 DNA follows: TGCAGTGCTAGAGATCGGCAGGTTCTCTACGAGCAGTACTTC. Protein: CSARDRQVLYEQYF.